In this sample, the clone carrying this T cell receptor (beta chain) turned up many times. Its target is unknown. V lost 0 bases and J 1 base, leaving 11 bases between the germline ends. This CDR3 region has 15 residues. Germline V gene sequence: CDR1 SGHRS, CDR2 YFSETQ. Via MiXCR, TCRdb re-called the RT-PCR reads, giving one row per CDR3 protein. The sample carries about 570,000 distinct CDR3 sequences, 10% to 12% recorded once. These data originate in a study of response to subunit inactivated influenza vaccine. Study conclusions and caveats: Authors proposed each seasonal influenza vaccination draws in few new T cells.

This same sample was also part of a study on T cells expressing NK-cell markers. That study reports: cDNA encoding TCR beta was synthesized via 5'RACE template switching incorporating UMIs. Among eight sequenced donors, seven carried HCMV seropositivity while one was seronegative. Of CD8+ T cells, roughly 1.0-7.5% belonged to dominant NKG2C+ clonotypes in roughly 6 donors.

The receptor's source is a man between 50 and 59 years old who received an inactivated influenza vaccine. The chain has TRBV5-1 and TRBJ2-7, with no clear D. Sequencing was performed on PBMCs from blood, taken on the day of vaccination. Here the CDR3 DNA reads TGCGCCAGCAGCTTGGGTTATGTAGAATCCTACGAGCAGTACTTC. Translation gives CASSLGYVESYEQYF.